This T cell receptor beta chain was obtained from a study of T-cell memory formation after mild COVID-19. The wider study: Each donor largely had its own TCR clusters.

Trimming cost V 2 bases and J 4 bases, with 20 bases left between them. The CDR3 runs to 17 residues. CDR1 and CDR2 (germline): SGHTA, FQGNSA. This clonotype was counted only a few times. Sample barcodes and UMIs were carried by the TCR alpha and TCR beta cDNA libraries that 5'RACE generated with constant-segment primers. TCRdb recomputed calls from the 5' RACE reads with MiXCR, one row per CDR3 protein. Of 300,000 to 400,000 distinct CDR3 sequences listed, around 21% are singletons. This TCR was sampled from an adult woman who had mild COVID-19 (a few samples of this study predate the infection). Cell type and time point are not known. V usage is TRBV7-2 and J usage is TRBJ1-2, with unresolved D. What was sequenced was PBMCs or a T cell subset sorted from them (not recorded which). The CDR3 reads CASSLSGSLGRTYGYTF. CDR3 DNA: TGTGCCAGCAGCTTATCGGGCAGCTTAGGGCGGACCTATGGCTACACCTTC. Based on the CDR3 plus reference TRBV7-2 and TRBJ1-2, the full variable domain is GAGVSQSPSNKVTEKGKDVELRCDPISGHTALYWYRQSLGQGLEFLIYFQGNSAPDKSGLPSDRFSAERTGGSVSTLTIQRTQQEDSAVYLCASSLSGSLGRTYGYTFGSGTRLTVV.